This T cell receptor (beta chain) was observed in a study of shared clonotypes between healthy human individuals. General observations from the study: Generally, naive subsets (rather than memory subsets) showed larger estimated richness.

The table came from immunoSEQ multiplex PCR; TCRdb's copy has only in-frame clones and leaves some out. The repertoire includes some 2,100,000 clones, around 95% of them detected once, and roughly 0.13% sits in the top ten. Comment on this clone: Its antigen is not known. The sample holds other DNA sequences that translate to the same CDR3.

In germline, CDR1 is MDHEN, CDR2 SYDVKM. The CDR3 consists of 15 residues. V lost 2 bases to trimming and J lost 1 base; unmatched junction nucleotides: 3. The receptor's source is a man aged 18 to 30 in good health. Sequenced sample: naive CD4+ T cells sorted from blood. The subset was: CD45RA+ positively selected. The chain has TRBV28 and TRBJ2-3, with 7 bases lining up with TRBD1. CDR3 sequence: CASSLRGGGTDTQYF. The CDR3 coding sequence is TGTGCCAGCAGTTTAAGAGGGGGCGGCACAGATACGCAGTATTTT.